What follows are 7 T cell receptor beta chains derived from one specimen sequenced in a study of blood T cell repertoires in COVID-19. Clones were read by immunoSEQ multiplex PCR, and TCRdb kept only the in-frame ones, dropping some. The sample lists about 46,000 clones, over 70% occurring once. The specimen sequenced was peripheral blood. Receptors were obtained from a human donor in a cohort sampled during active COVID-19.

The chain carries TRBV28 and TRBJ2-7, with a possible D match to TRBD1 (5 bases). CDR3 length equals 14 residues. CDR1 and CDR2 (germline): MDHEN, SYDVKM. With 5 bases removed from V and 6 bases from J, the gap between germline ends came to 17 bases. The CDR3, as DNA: TGTGCCAGCAGTCCTACCTTCAGGGCGGCCGAGCAGTACTTC. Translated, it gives CASSPTFRAAEQYF.

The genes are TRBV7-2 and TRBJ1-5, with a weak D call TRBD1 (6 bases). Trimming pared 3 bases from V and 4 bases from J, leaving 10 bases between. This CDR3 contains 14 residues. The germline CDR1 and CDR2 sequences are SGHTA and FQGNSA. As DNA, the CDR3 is TGTGCCAGCAGCTTTTCGCAGGGGAATCAGCCCCAGCATTTT. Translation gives CASSFSQGNQPQHF.

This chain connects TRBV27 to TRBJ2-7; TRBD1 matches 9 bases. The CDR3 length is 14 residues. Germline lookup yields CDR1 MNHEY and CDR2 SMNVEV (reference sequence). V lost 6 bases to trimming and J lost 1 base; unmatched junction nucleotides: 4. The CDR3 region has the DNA TGTGCCAGCAGAGTGACAGGGGGGTCCTACGAGCAGTACTTC. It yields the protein CASRVTGGSYEQYF.

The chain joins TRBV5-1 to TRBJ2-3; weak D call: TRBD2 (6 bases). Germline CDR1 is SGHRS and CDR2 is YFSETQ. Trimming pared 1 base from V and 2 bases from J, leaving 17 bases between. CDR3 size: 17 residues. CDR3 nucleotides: TGCGCCAGCAGCTTGTACCCGGGAGCCTCTCCCACAGATACGCAGTATTTT. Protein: CASSLYPGASPTDTQYF.

Here the CDR3 DNA reads TGCGCCAGCAGCTTGGAGCCAGCGACAACTAATGAAAAACTGTTTTTT. It is translated as CASSLEPATTNEKLFF. V is TRBV5-1 and J is TRBJ1-4, with unresolved D. From germline, CDR1 is SGHRS and CDR2 YFSETQ. The CDR3 is 16 residues long. The V end lost 0 bases, the J end lost 0 bases, and 9 bases lay between the germline ends.

The CDR3 sequence: CASRRGGAAANEKLFF. In DNA, the CDR3 is TGCGCCAGCCGTAGGGGGGGGGCGGCGGCTAATGAAAAACTGTTTTTT. V and J are TRBV10-2 and TRBJ1-4, with D possibly TRBD1 on 6 matching bases. The V end lost 8 bases, the J end lost 3 bases, and 19 bases lay between the germline ends. This CDR3 has 16 amino acids. Looked up from germline, CDR1 is WSHSY and CDR2 is SAAADI.

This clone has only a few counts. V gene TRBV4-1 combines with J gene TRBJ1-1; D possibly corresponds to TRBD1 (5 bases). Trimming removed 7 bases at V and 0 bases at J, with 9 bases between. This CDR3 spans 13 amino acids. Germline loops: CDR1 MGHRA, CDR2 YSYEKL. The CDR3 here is CASKGHLNTEAFF. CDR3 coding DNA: TGCGCCAGCAAGGGGCACCTGAACACTGAAGCTTTCTTT.